One and the same sample provided the 14 T cell receptor beta chains below, sequenced in a study of blood T cell repertoires in COVID-19. The protocol was immunoSEQ multiplex PCR, while the TCRdb copy is restricted to in-frame clones and leaves out a portion. Altogether around 300,000 clones are present, 75% to 90% being singletons, with the ten largest covering 2% to 3%. Sample: PBMCs or T cells enriched from blood (not recorded which). The receptors come from a woman between 18 and 30 years old who had recovered from COVID-19.

The J gene is TRBJ2-7, the V gene TRBV5-1, with D possibly matching TRBD1 (6 bases). V dropped 4 bases and J dropped 2 bases, with 16 bases sitting between them. The CDR3 runs to 15 residues. CDR1 is SGHRS, CDR2 YFSETQ, per germline. The CDR3 here is CASSAGQTDTYEQYF. CDR3 bases: TGCGCCAGCAGCGCCGGACAGACGGATACCTACGAGCAGTACTTC.

The genes are TRBV7-2 and TRBJ1-1; the D is unclear. Looked up from germline, CDR1 is SGHTA and CDR2 is FQGNSA. The CDR3 covers 14 residues. With 3 bases removed from V and 4 bases from J, the gap between germline ends came to 12 bases. CDR3: CASSFGSPGTEAFF. CDR3 sequence (DNA): TGTGCCAGCAGCTTTGGTAGTCCGGGCACTGAAGCTTTCTTT.

The chain's CDR3 is CASSHPSGDLNQPQHF. The CDR3 DNA sequence: TGCGCCAGCAGCCATCCCTCAGGGGACCTAAATCAGCCCCAGCATTTT. The chain carries TRBV4-1 and TRBJ1-5, with D perhaps TRBD1 (6 bases). This CDR3 spans 16 amino acids. Germline loops: CDR1 MGHRA, CDR2 YSYEKL. V gave up 3 bases and J gave up 4 bases, with 16 bases separating them.

The rearrangement links TRBV27 to TRBJ2-2, with 10 bases that match TRBD2. The V gene end was trimmed by 1 base and the J gene end by 0 bases; junction bases not matched to a gene: 8. This CDR3 comprises 19 residues. The germline CDR1 and CDR2 sequences are MNHEY and SMNVEV (reference sequence). This chain's CDR3 is CASSLLWLAGATNTGELFF. The CDR3 DNA reads TGTGCCAGCAGTTTATTGTGGCTAGCGGGGGCCACGAACACCGGGGAGCTGTTTTTT.

This clone is a singleton in its sample. J is TRBJ1-1 and V is TRBV19; D perhaps matches TRBD1 (6 bases). The V end lost 3 bases, the J end lost 4 bases, and 12 bases lay between the germline ends. The CDR3 sequence is 14 residues long. Germline CDR1 LNHDA, CDR2 SQIVND (reference sequence). The CDR3 sequence is CASSIGAGATEAFF. The CDR3 DNA follows: TGTGCCAGTAGTATCGGGGCAGGGGCCACTGAAGCTTTCTTT. Based on the CDR3 plus reference TRBV19 and TRBJ1-1, the full variable domain is DGGITQSPKYLFRKEGQNVTLSCEQNLNHDAMYWYRQDPGQGLRLIYYSQIVNDFQKGDIAEGYSVSREKKESFPLTVTSAQKNPTAFYLCASSIGAGATEAFFGQGTRLTVV.

This chain links TRBV6-5 with TRBJ1-2; 9 bases match TRBD1. The CDR3 covers 13 residues. Germline V lookup: CDR1 MNHEY, CDR2 SVGAGI. V was clipped by 4 bases and J by 4 bases; unmatched bases: 1. Written as DNA, the CDR3 is TGTGCCAGCAGTTCGGGACAGGGCTATGGCTACACCTTC. It specifies CASSSGQGYGYTF.

This clone appeared a single time. The chain recombines TRBV29-1 with TRBJ1-2; unclear D gene. Germline assignment: CDR1 SQVTM and CDR2 ANQGSEA. This CDR3 is 10 amino acids long. Trimming left V 4 bases short and J 7 bases short, with 7 bases between. CDR3 in DNA: TGCAGCGTTGGAGGGCTTGGCTACACCTTC. Its protein is CSVGGLGYTF. Based on the CDR3 plus reference TRBV29-1 and TRBJ1-2, the full variable domain is SAVISQKPSRDICQRGTSLTIQCQVDSQVTMMFWYRQQPGQSLTLIATANQGSEATYESGFVIDKFPISRPNLTFSTLTVSNMSPEDSSIYLCSVGGLGYTFGSGTRLTVV.

Concerning this clone: The same CDR3 is also encoded by other DNA sequences in this sample. The gene calls are TRBV27 and TRBJ1-5; D may be TRBD1 (5 bases). The CDR3 is made up of 15 amino acids. The V gene's germline CDR1 is MNHEY and CDR2 SMNVEV (reference sequence). V gave up 0 bases and J gave up 4 bases, with 10 bases separating them. CDR3 DNA: TGTGCCAGCAGTTTATCTGGGCGGGGGAATCAGCCCCAGCATTTT. As protein: CASSLSGRGNQPQHF.

This sequence joins TRBV4-1 and TRBJ2-7, with TRBD2 identical over 7 bases. The germline V gene has CDR1 MGHRA and CDR2 YSYEKL. The CDR3 covers 15 residues. Unmatched junction bases numbered 7, after V lost 1 base and J lost 4 bases. The CDR3 nucleotides read TGCGCCAGCAGCCAAGCTGAGCGCGGGGGATACGAGCAGTACTTC. It yields the protein CASSQAERGGYEQYF.

The genes are TRBV4-1 and TRBJ1-1; TRBD1 is a possible D gene (5 bases). Looked up from germline, CDR1 is MGHRA and CDR2 is YSYEKL. The V and J ends lost 0 bases and 2 bases respectively, with 16 bases between them. CDR3 size: 17 residues. The CDR3 sequence is CASSQDRTGTLNTEAFF. The CDR3 bases are TGCGCCAGCAGCCAAGATCGAACAGGTACCCTTAACACTGAAGCTTTCTTT.

The chain is built from TRBV4-2 and TRBJ2-3, with D uncertain. This CDR3 has 13 residues. V lost 6 bases and J lost 2, with 9 bases in between. In germline, CDR1 is LGHNA, CDR2 YNFKEQ. The CDR3 nucleotides are TGTGCCAGCAGGTCGAGTACCACAGATACGCAGTATTTT. It encodes CASRSSTTDTQYF.

This chain links TRBV4-1 with TRBJ1-2, with 8 bases aligning to TRBD1. The CDR3 runs to 14 residues. The germline V gene has CDR1 MGHRA and CDR2 YSYEKL. V was clipped by 0 bases and J by 7 bases; unmatched bases: 4. CDR3: CASSQDDRGSGYTF. The CDR3 DNA follows: TGCGCCAGCAGCCAAGATGACAGGGGCTCTGGCTACACCTTC.

V usage is TRBV5-1 and J usage is TRBJ1-2; TRBD1 aligns across 7 bases. In germline, CDR1 is SGHRS, CDR2 YFSETQ. The CDR3 contains 19 residues. The V segment lost 2 bases and the J segment 2 bases; nucleotides outside the gene matches: 18. The CDR3 region is CASSLQEGTVPSPNYGYTF. In DNA form, the CDR3 reads TGCGCCAGCAGCTTACAAGAAGGGACAGTGCCATCCCCGAACTATGGCTACACCTTC.

The V call is TRBV12-3 or TRBV12-4, the J call TRBJ2-7; tentatively, D is TRBD1 (5 bases). This CDR3 region has 12 residues. V was pared by 6 bases and J by 6 bases, with 12 bases between. The CDR3 nucleotides read TGTGCCAGCAGCGATGACAGACTCGAGCAGTACTTC. Encoded protein: CASSDDRLEQYF.